This T cell receptor (beta chain) was captured by sequencing in a study of blood T cell repertoires in COVID-19. Across the study: Sources were T cells, B-cell-depleted T cells, or PBMCs; the material itself was cDNA or gDNA.

CDR3 length: 14 amino acids. Germline loops: CDR1 MDHEN, CDR2 SYDVKM. Trimming took 6 bases from V and 3 from J, leaving 14 bases between them. Produced via immunoSEQ multiplex PCR; TCRdb's table is partial and in-frame only. Of a few hundred thousand clones listed, about 87% are singletons. This clonotype was sampled from a woman in her 50s with acute or convalescent COVID-19. The genes are TRBV28 and TRBJ1-1, with D possibly matching TRBD1 (5 bases). The sample consisted of peripheral blood. CDR3 DNA: TGTGCCAGCAGGCCTCCCCAGGGTTACACTGAAGCTTTCTTT. As protein: CASRPPQGYTEAFF.